The present entry profiles one T cell receptor beta chain with its context. V lost 7 bases to trimming and J lost 4 bases, with 14 bases between them. The germline V gene has CDR1 MNHNS and CDR2 SASEGT. The CDR3 has 13 amino acids. This record comes from a study of blood T cell repertoires in COVID-19. At the level of the study: There were acute and convalescent COVID-19 samples, and they came from the United States, Italy and Spain. Sources were T cells, B-cell-depleted T cells, or PBMCs; the material itself was cDNA or gDNA.

Authors' data handling: Counts of nucleated cells, estimated from reference gene primer amplification, were obtained. The assay was immunoSEQ multiplex PCR, and TCRdb's table has in-frame clones only and misses some. That table gives V, J and clone size, and the DNA gave D and trimming. The sample lists tens of thousands of clones; approximately 72% were seen once. This receptor was identified in a man older than 75 with acute or convalescent COVID-19. The genes are TRBV6-1 and TRBJ2-7; a weak D match, TRBD1 (6 bases). The sequenced sample was peripheral blood. The CDR3 protein is CASTPTGTYEQYF. The CDR3 nucleotides read TGTGCCAGCACCCCGACAGGAACATACGAGCAGTACTTC.